This T cell receptor (beta chain) derives from a study of cytomegalovirus exposure and HLA in healthy donors. Study-wide points: Reported results showed that the classifier diagnosed cytomegalovirus status with high specificity and sensitivity.

PCR employed 60 Vbeta and 13 Jbeta primers. Sequencing used immunoSEQ multiplex PCR; TCRdb keeps in-frame clones, though not all of them. Found here are 180,000 or so clones, 9.5% of them singletons; the top ten hold 1% to 1.5%. This clone showed up just a few times. Its antigen is not identified. J lost 4 bases, V lost 4 bases, and 7 bases had no gene match. Looked up from germline, CDR1 is MNHEY and CDR2 is SMNVEV (reference sequence). This CDR3 spans 15 amino acids. The chain links TRBV27 to TRBJ2-5; TRBD1 aligns across 9 bases. The sequence was collected from a woman aged 25-40 years in good health and CMV-seropositive. The material sequenced was PBMCs. CDR3 sequence: CASSSPGTGRETQYF. Here the CDR3 DNA reads TGTGCCAGCAGTTCCCCCGGGACAGGGAGAGAGACCCAGTACTTC.